This T cell receptor beta chain was captured in a study of T-cell memory formation after mild COVID-19. Study results and limitations: While clones contracting from day 15 to 85 were balanced between CD4 and CD8, later expanders leaned CD4+.

Constant-segment-primed 5'RACE gave TCR alpha and TCR beta cDNA libraries with sample barcodes and UMIs. TCRdb re-analysed the 5' RACE reads in MiXCR, keeping a single row per CDR3 protein. The sample shows 90,000 to 120,000 distinct CDR3 sequences, approximately 15% of them seen only once. This clonotype has just a few counts. As yet, its antigen is unknown. The germline gives CDR1 MDHEN, CDR2 SYDVKM. Germline trimming cut 6 bases from V and 5 bases from J; bases unmatched to any gene: 4. This CDR3 contains 14 residues. Sequenced: PBMCs or a T cell subset sorted from them (not recorded which). The V gene is TRBV28, the J gene TRBJ1-4; 9 nucleotides align to TRBD1. The sequence was collected from a man aged 18 to 30 who had mild COVID-19 (a few samples of this study predate the infection). Cell type and time point are not known. CDR3 residues: CASSGQGRNEKLFF. The CDR3 nucleotides are TGTGCCAGCAGCGGACAGGGGCGAAATGAAAAACTGTTTTTT.